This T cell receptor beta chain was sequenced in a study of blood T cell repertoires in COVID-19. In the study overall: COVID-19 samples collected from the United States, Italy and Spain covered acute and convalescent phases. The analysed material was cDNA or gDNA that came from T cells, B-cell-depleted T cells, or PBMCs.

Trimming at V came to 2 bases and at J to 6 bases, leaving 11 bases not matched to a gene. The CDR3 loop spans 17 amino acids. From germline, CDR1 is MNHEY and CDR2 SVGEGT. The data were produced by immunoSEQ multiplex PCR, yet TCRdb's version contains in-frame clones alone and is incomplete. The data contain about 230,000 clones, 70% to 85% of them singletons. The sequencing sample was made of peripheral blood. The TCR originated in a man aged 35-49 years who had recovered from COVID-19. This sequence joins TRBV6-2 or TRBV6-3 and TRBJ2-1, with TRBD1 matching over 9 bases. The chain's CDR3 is CASSYVGTGQGRNEQFF. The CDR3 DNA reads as TGTGCCAGCAGTTACGTGGGAACGGGACAGGGACGCAATGAGCAGTTCTTC.